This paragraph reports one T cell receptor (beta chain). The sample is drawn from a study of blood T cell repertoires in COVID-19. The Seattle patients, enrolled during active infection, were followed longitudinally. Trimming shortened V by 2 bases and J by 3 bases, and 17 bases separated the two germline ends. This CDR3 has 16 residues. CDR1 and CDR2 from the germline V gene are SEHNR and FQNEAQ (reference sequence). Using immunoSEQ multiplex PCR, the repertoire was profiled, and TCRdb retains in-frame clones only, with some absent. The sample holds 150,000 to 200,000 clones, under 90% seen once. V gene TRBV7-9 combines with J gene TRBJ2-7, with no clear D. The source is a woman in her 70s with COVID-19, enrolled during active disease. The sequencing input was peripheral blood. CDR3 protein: CASSLYRTKVLYEQYF. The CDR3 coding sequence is TGTGCCAGCAGCTTATACAGAACGAAGGTACTCTACGAGCAGTACTTC.